This entry features one T cell receptor beta chain sequence. The antigen is unknown. This specimen comes from a study of cytomegalovirus exposure and HLA in healthy donors. J lost 5 bases, V lost 7 bases, and 11 bases had no gene match. The CDR3 is 15 residues long. Germline lookup yields CDR1 SNHLY and CDR2 FYNNEI. Notes on the study in general: Diagnosis of cytomegalovirus status made by the classifier reportedly showed high specificity and sensitivity. A later analysis found TCR association rates differed by HLA locus, highest for DRB1 and lowest for HLA-C. An assumption of roughly uniform sequencing depth across donors underlay the presence/absence analyses.

The PCR had 60 Vbeta and 13 Jbeta primers. Here immunoSEQ multiplex PCR was the method, and the copy in TCRdb shows in-frame clones only, minus some. The repertoire holds 110,000 to 150,000 clones, with 75% to 90% as singletons. V and J are TRBV2 and TRBJ2-3, with TRBD1 matching 8 bases. The receptor was derived from a middle-aged man in good health and CMV-seronegative. Sequences were obtained from PBMCs. The CDR3, as DNA: TGTGCCAGCACCGAGCGCCGGACAGGGAAAGATACGCAGTATTTT. It yields the protein CASTERRTGKDTQYF. Based on the CDR3 plus reference TRBV2 and TRBJ2-3, the full variable domain is EPEVTQTPSHQVTQMGQEVILRCVPISNHLYFYWYRQILGQKVEFLVSFYNNEISEKSEIFDDQFSVERPDGSNFTLKIRSTKLEDSAMYFCASTERRTGKDTQYFGPGTRLTVL.